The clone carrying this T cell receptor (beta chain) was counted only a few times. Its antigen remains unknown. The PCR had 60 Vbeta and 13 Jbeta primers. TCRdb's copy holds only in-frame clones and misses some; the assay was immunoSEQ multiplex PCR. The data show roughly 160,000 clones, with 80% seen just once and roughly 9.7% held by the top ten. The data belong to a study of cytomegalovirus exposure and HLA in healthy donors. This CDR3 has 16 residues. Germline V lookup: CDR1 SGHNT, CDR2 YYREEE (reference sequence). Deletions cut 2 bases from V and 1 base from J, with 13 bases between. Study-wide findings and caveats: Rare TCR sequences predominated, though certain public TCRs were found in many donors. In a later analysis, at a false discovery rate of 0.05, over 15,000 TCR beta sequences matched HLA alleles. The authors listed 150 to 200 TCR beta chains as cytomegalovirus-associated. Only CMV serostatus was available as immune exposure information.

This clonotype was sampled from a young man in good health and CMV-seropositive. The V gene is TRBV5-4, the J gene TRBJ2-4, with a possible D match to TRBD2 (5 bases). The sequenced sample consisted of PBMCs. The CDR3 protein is CASSFAGAGAKNIQYF. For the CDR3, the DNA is TGTGCCAGCAGCTTTGCGGGCGCCGGGGCCAAAAACATTCAGTACTTC.